This is a list of T cell receptor beta chains from one sample in a study of T cells after yellow fever vaccination. From the 5' RACE reads, TCRdb called clonotypes with MiXCR, one entry per CDR3 protein. This table has around 40,000 distinct CDR3 sequences, 6% to 7% appearing once. This material consisted of CD8+ T cells not binding an NS4B(214-222) dextramer, sorted from PBMCs, taken 45 days after the yellow fever booster vaccination. These receptors originate from a man between 25 and 39 years old who received the YFV17D yellow fever vaccine. Each CDR3 is given with its conserved first and last residue. The order of the fields is J gene, CDR3 length, V gene, clone size, D gene, CDR3 DNA, CDR3 protein. The D gene is left open where the match is weak. Clone size is stated in some rows and not others, as once, few, many or a class when expanded.

j_call: TRBJ2-1
cdr3_length: 11
v_call: TRBV20-1
clone_size: many
d_call: -
cdr3_nt: TGCAGTGCCTCCGACTCGGGTGAGCAGTTCTTC
cdr3_aa: CSASDSGEQFF

j_call: TRBJ2-4
cdr3_length: 15
v_call: TRBV28
clone_size: many
d_call: -
cdr3_nt: TGTGCCAGCAGTCAGACGGGACTAGCCAAAAACATTCAGTACTTC
cdr3_aa: CASSQTGLAKNIQYF

j_call: TRBJ2-5
cdr3_length: 14
v_call: TRBV4-3
clone_size: many
d_call: -
cdr3_nt: TGCGCCAGCAGCCAAGAGGTGGGAAAGGAGACCCAGTACTTC
cdr3_aa: CASSQEVGKETQYF

j_call: TRBJ2-1
cdr3_length: 17
v_call: TRBV15
clone_size: -
d_call: -
cdr3_nt: TGTGCCACCAGCAGAGAATCAGGGTCGAGCTCCTACAATGAGCAGTTCTTC
cdr3_aa: CATSRESGSSSYNEQFF

j_call: TRBJ2-7
cdr3_length: 16
v_call: TRBV6-2/TRBV6-3
clone_size: many
d_call: TRBD2
cdr3_nt: TGTGCCAGCAGTTACTCGTCTAGCGGGAATTTCTACGAGCAGTACTTC
cdr3_aa: CASSYSSSGNFYEQYF

j_call: TRBJ2-1
cdr3_length: 15
v_call: TRBV20-1
clone_size: -
d_call: -
cdr3_nt: TGCAGTGCGCGCGAGGGGCGGGGTGCCTACAATGAGCAGTTCTTC
cdr3_aa: CSAREGRGAYNEQFF

j_call: TRBJ2-7
cdr3_length: 16
v_call: TRBV4-1
clone_size: few
d_call: -
cdr3_nt: TGCGCCAGCAGCCAAGTTTGGCCCGAGCGGAACTACGAGCAGTACTTC
cdr3_aa: CASSQVWPERNYEQYF

j_call: TRBJ2-3
cdr3_length: 15
v_call: TRBV27
clone_size: many
d_call: -
cdr3_nt: TGTGCCAGCAGTTTATACCGGCAGTACACAGATACGCAGTATTTT
cdr3_aa: CASSLYRQYTDTQYF

j_call: TRBJ2-7
cdr3_length: 13
v_call: TRBV11-1
clone_size: -
d_call: -
cdr3_nt: TGTGCCAGCAGCCTAACACACTCCTACGAGCAGTACTTC
cdr3_aa: CASSLTHSYEQYF

j_call: TRBJ2-1
cdr3_length: 16
v_call: TRBV7-9
clone_size: -
d_call: -
cdr3_nt: TGTGCCAGCAGCTTAGCGGGCTGGGTAGGGGGCAATGAGCAGTTCTTC
cdr3_aa: CASSLAGWVGGNEQFF

j_call: TRBJ2-7
cdr3_length: 11
v_call: TRBV7-9
clone_size: many
d_call: -
cdr3_nt: TGTGCCAGCAGCTCTTCCGGGGAGCAGTACTTC
cdr3_aa: CASSSSGEQYF

j_call: TRBJ1-2
cdr3_length: 15
v_call: TRBV6-5
clone_size: many
d_call: -
cdr3_nt: TGTGCCAGCAGTTACTCTTTTGGGGGTGGCTATGGCTACACCTTC
cdr3_aa: CASSYSFGGGYGYTF

j_call: TRBJ2-1
cdr3_length: 15
v_call: TRBV2
clone_size: many
d_call: -
cdr3_nt: TGTGCCAGCGAGATTGCGAGCCGCTCCTACAATGAGCAGTTCTTC
cdr3_aa: CASEIASRSYNEQFF

j_call: TRBJ2-5
cdr3_length: 16
v_call: TRBV20-1
clone_size: -
d_call: TRBD2
cdr3_nt: TGCAGTGCTAGAGATGGCGGACTAGCGGGAGGGGAGACCCAGTACTTC
cdr3_aa: CSARDGGLAGGETQYF

j_call: TRBJ2-2
cdr3_length: 15
v_call: TRBV28
clone_size: many
d_call: -
cdr3_nt: TGTGCCAGCAGTTTGAGCGGAGGTAACACCGGGGAGCTGTTTTTT
cdr3_aa: CASSLSGGNTGELFF

j_call: TRBJ2-3
cdr3_length: 14
v_call: TRBV5-6
clone_size: -
d_call: -
cdr3_nt: TGTGCCAGCAGCCCCCCGGGATCTCCTACTACGCAGTATTTT
cdr3_aa: CASSPPGSPTTQYF

j_call: TRBJ1-3
cdr3_length: 12
v_call: TRBV29-1
clone_size: -
d_call: -
cdr3_nt: TGCAGCGTTGCTCACTCTGGAAACACCATATATTTT
cdr3_aa: CSVAHSGNTIYF

j_call: TRBJ2-1
cdr3_length: 18
v_call: TRBV5-4
clone_size: few
d_call: TRBD2
cdr3_nt: TGTGCCAGCAACCCGCCGGGTGAAGGGACTAGCGGAAACAATGAGCAGTTCTTC
cdr3_aa: CASNPPGEGTSGNNEQFF

j_call: TRBJ2-1
cdr3_length: 14
v_call: TRBV9
clone_size: many
d_call: -
cdr3_nt: TGTGCCAGCAGCCTCGAAGGGTCCTACAATGAGCAGTTCTTC
cdr3_aa: CASSLEGSYNEQFF

j_call: TRBJ2-7
cdr3_length: 12
v_call: TRBV5-1
clone_size: many
d_call: -
cdr3_nt: TGCGCCAGCAGCTTGGGGGACTACGAGCAGTACTTC
cdr3_aa: CASSLGDYEQYF

j_call: TRBJ2-3
cdr3_length: 19
v_call: TRBV12-3/TRBV12-4
clone_size: -
d_call: -
cdr3_nt: TGTGCCTGCAGTTTTGGTGCCGGCCGGGGGCAGTTTAGTATGGATACGCAGTATTTT
cdr3_aa: CACSFGAGRGQFSMDTQYF

j_call: TRBJ1-2
cdr3_length: 15
v_call: TRBV7-3
clone_size: -
d_call: -
cdr3_nt: TGTGCCAGCACCAGCTTAACAGGGTCTAACTATGGCTACACCTTC
cdr3_aa: CASTSLTGSNYGYTF

j_call: TRBJ2-7
cdr3_length: 15
v_call: TRBV7-8
clone_size: many
d_call: TRBD2
cdr3_nt: TGTGCCAGCAGCCCGCTCGGACTAGCGGGAGCCGAGCAGTACTTC
cdr3_aa: CASSPLGLAGAEQYF

j_call: TRBJ2-7
cdr3_length: 14
v_call: TRBV6-5
clone_size: few
d_call: TRBD2
cdr3_nt: TGTGCCAGCAGTTACGGGACTAGCGGGTACGAGCAGTACTTC
cdr3_aa: CASSYGTSGYEQYF

j_call: TRBJ2-7
cdr3_length: 13
v_call: TRBV5-8
clone_size: few
d_call: -
cdr3_nt: TGTGCCAGCAGCTGGGTCCAGGGGTACGAGCAGTACTTC
cdr3_aa: CASSWVQGYEQYF

j_call: TRBJ2-2
cdr3_length: 14
v_call: TRBV24-1
clone_size: -
d_call: -
cdr3_nt: TGTGCCACCAGTGATAGGTCGAACACCGGGGAGCTGTTTTTT
cdr3_aa: CATSDRSNTGELFF

j_call: TRBJ2-3
cdr3_length: 18
v_call: TRBV7-2
clone_size: few
d_call: -
cdr3_nt: TGTGCCAGCAGCTTACCTGGAGGGGGCGGATCCAACCCAGATACGCAGTATTTT
cdr3_aa: CASSLPGGGGSNPDTQYF

j_call: TRBJ1-5
cdr3_length: 13
v_call: TRBV12-3/TRBV12-4
clone_size: many
d_call: -
cdr3_nt: TGTGCCAGCGTGGGGCAGTTCGACCAGCCCCAGCATTTT
cdr3_aa: CASVGQFDQPQHF

j_call: TRBJ2-7
cdr3_length: 17
v_call: TRBV27
clone_size: many
d_call: TRBD1
cdr3_nt: TGTGCCAGCAGCGCTCCGGCTGGGGAACAGGGGGACGACGAGCAGTACTTC
cdr3_aa: CASSAPAGEQGDDEQYF

j_call: TRBJ2-7
cdr3_length: 15
v_call: TRBV19
clone_size: -
d_call: TRBD1
cdr3_nt: TGTGCCAGTAGTATCTCTGGGACAGGGTCATACGAGCAGTACTTC
cdr3_aa: CASSISGTGSYEQYF

j_call: TRBJ2-7
cdr3_length: 15
v_call: TRBV4-3
clone_size: many
d_call: -
cdr3_nt: TGCGCCAGCAGCCAAGGATCCACGGGGTCCTACGAGCAGTACTTC
cdr3_aa: CASSQGSTGSYEQYF

j_call: TRBJ1-4
cdr3_length: 16
v_call: TRBV4-3
clone_size: many
d_call: -
cdr3_nt: TGCGCCAGCAGCCAAGAGGGAATTGCAACTAATGAAAAACTGTTTTTT
cdr3_aa: CASSQEGIATNEKLFF

j_call: TRBJ1-4
cdr3_length: 21
v_call: TRBV4-2
clone_size: -
d_call: TRBD1
cdr3_nt: TGTGCCAGCAGCCAAGATAAAACCGGGACAGGAGATTTTGCAACTAATGAAAAACTGTTTTTT
cdr3_aa: CASSQDKTGTGDFATNEKLFF

j_call: TRBJ2-7
cdr3_length: 15
v_call: TRBV7-8
clone_size: many
d_call: -
cdr3_nt: TGTGCCAGCAGCCCGGACAGCGTTTGGGACTCCAAGCAGTACTTC
cdr3_aa: CASSPDSVWDSKQYF

j_call: TRBJ2-1
cdr3_length: 14
v_call: TRBV29-1
clone_size: many
d_call: TRBD2
cdr3_nt: TGCAGTGATTACCCGACTAGCGCTCCTGCCGAACAGTTCTTC
cdr3_aa: CSDYPTSAPAEQFF

j_call: TRBJ2-3
cdr3_length: 16
v_call: TRBV7-6
clone_size: many
d_call: TRBD2
cdr3_nt: TGTGCCAGCAGCTTAGCTGAGGGACTAGAGCCAGATACGCAGTATTTT
cdr3_aa: CASSLAEGLEPDTQYF

j_call: TRBJ2-1
cdr3_length: 12
v_call: TRBV30
clone_size: few
d_call: TRBD1
cdr3_nt: TGTGCACAGGAAACAGGGGACGATGAGCAGTTCTTC
cdr3_aa: CAQETGDDEQFF

j_call: TRBJ2-7
cdr3_length: 15
v_call: TRBV14
clone_size: many
d_call: TRBD2
cdr3_nt: TGTGCCAGCAGCCATTTGGCGGGAGCAGCTGACGAGCAGTACTTC
cdr3_aa: CASSHLAGAADEQYF

j_call: TRBJ2-6
cdr3_length: 15
v_call: TRBV7-9
clone_size: -
d_call: -
cdr3_nt: TGTGCCAGCAGCTCGATCTACTCTGGGGCCAACGTCCTGACTTTC
cdr3_aa: CASSSIYSGANVLTF

j_call: TRBJ2-1
cdr3_length: 15
v_call: TRBV28
clone_size: -
d_call: TRBD1
cdr3_nt: TGTGCCAGCAGTCCACAGGGGATGATGGACAATGAGCAGTTCTTC
cdr3_aa: CASSPQGMMDNEQFF

j_call: TRBJ2-5
cdr3_length: 16
v_call: TRBV5-4
clone_size: few
d_call: TRBD1
cdr3_nt: TGTGCCAGCAGCGGCCCGGGACAGGGACGAAAAGAGACCCAGTACTTC
cdr3_aa: CASSGPGQGRKETQYF

j_call: TRBJ2-7
cdr3_length: 15
v_call: TRBV15
clone_size: many
d_call: TRBD1
cdr3_nt: TGTGCCACCAGCGCGGGACAGGGGTACTCCTACGAGCAGTACTTC
cdr3_aa: CATSAGQGYSYEQYF

j_call: TRBJ2-7
cdr3_length: 15
v_call: TRBV20-1
clone_size: -
d_call: TRBD1
cdr3_nt: TGCAGTTCTAGCCCCCTTGGACAGGAATGGTACGAGCAGTACTTC
cdr3_aa: CSSSPLGQEWYEQYF

j_call: TRBJ2-2
cdr3_length: 17
v_call: TRBV28
clone_size: many
d_call: TRBD2
cdr3_nt: TGTGCCAGCAGTCTGGGAGGGTCCGCGCCTGGGGCCGGGGAGCTGTTTTTT
cdr3_aa: CASSLGGSAPGAGELFF

j_call: TRBJ2-7
cdr3_length: 12
v_call: TRBV28
clone_size: many
d_call: -
cdr3_nt: TGTGCCAGCAGTTTCCGCGGCTACGAGCAGTACTTC
cdr3_aa: CASSFRGYEQYF

j_call: TRBJ2-1
cdr3_length: 19
v_call: TRBV27
clone_size: many
d_call: TRBD2
cdr3_nt: TGTGCCAGCAGTCCCTCGGGACTAGCGGGAGGAGGGTCCTACAATGAGCAGTTCTTC
cdr3_aa: CASSPSGLAGGGSYNEQFF

j_call: TRBJ2-1
cdr3_length: 13
v_call: TRBV27
clone_size: many
d_call: -
cdr3_nt: TGTGCCAGCAGTATTAGGGGGGGGAATGAGCAGTTCTTC
cdr3_aa: CASSIRGGNEQFF

j_call: TRBJ2-3
cdr3_length: 12
v_call: TRBV7-9
clone_size: many
d_call: -
cdr3_nt: TGTGCCAGCAGCTCAGTAACGGATACGCAGTATTTT
cdr3_aa: CASSSVTDTQYF

j_call: TRBJ2-1
cdr3_length: 17
v_call: TRBV27
clone_size: many
d_call: TRBD1
cdr3_nt: TGTGCCAGCAGTTTAGACAGGGGGGCACACACCTACAATGAGCAGTTCTTC
cdr3_aa: CASSLDRGAHTYNEQFF

j_call: TRBJ2-2
cdr3_length: 14
v_call: TRBV12-3/TRBV12-4
clone_size: many
d_call: -
cdr3_nt: TGTGCCAGCAACTCAGGGTTTGGGGCCGGGGAGCTGTTTTTT
cdr3_aa: CASNSGFGAGELFF

j_call: TRBJ1-1
cdr3_length: 12
v_call: TRBV5-1
clone_size: -
d_call: -
cdr3_nt: TGCGCCAGCAGCGGGGGGAGCACTGAAGCTTTCTTT
cdr3_aa: CASSGGSTEAFF

j_call: TRBJ2-5
cdr3_length: 15
v_call: TRBV11-2
clone_size: -
d_call: -
cdr3_nt: TGTGCCAGCAGCTTATTCCGGGGAGTGCGGGAGACCCAGTACTTC
cdr3_aa: CASSLFRGVRETQYF

j_call: TRBJ2-5
cdr3_length: 16
v_call: TRBV6-5
clone_size: many
d_call: -
cdr3_nt: TGTGCCAGCAGTTACACACTGGGAATCGGAATAGAGACCCAGTACTTC
cdr3_aa: CASSYTLGIGIETQYF

j_call: TRBJ2-3
cdr3_length: 17
v_call: TRBV20-1
clone_size: many
d_call: TRBD1
cdr3_nt: TGCAGTGCTAGGGGTTCAAGCGGGACAGGGCACGCAGATACGCAGTATTTT
cdr3_aa: CSARGSSGTGHADTQYF

j_call: TRBJ2-2
cdr3_length: 15
v_call: TRBV18
clone_size: many
d_call: -
cdr3_nt: TGTGCCAGCTCCCCGGAACAGGAGACCACCGGGGAGCTGTTTTTT
cdr3_aa: CASSPEQETTGELFF

j_call: TRBJ1-1
cdr3_length: 16
v_call: TRBV27
clone_size: many
d_call: TRBD1
cdr3_nt: TGTGCCAGCAGTTTAGGGACAGGGGCCGGAAGCACTGAAGCTTTCTTT
cdr3_aa: CASSLGTGAGSTEAFF

j_call: TRBJ2-5
cdr3_length: 12
v_call: TRBV2
clone_size: many
d_call: -
cdr3_nt: TGTGCCAGCAAAGGAGTCTCGGAGACCCAGTACTTC
cdr3_aa: CASKGVSETQYF

j_call: TRBJ1-3
cdr3_length: 12
v_call: TRBV12-3/TRBV12-4
clone_size: many
d_call: TRBD1
cdr3_nt: TGTGCCAGCAGTGGGACAGGCAACACCATATATTTT
cdr3_aa: CASSGTGNTIYF

j_call: TRBJ1-6
cdr3_length: 15
v_call: TRBV4-2
clone_size: many
d_call: TRBD1
cdr3_nt: TGTGCCAGCAGCCAAGGGACAGGGGATAATTCACCCCTCCACTTT
cdr3_aa: CASSQGTGDNSPLHF

j_call: TRBJ2-1
cdr3_length: 15
v_call: TRBV10-1
clone_size: few
d_call: -
cdr3_nt: TGCGCCAGCAGTGAGTCGGGTGCCCTGGCTAGTGAGCAGTTCTTC
cdr3_aa: CASSESGALASEQFF